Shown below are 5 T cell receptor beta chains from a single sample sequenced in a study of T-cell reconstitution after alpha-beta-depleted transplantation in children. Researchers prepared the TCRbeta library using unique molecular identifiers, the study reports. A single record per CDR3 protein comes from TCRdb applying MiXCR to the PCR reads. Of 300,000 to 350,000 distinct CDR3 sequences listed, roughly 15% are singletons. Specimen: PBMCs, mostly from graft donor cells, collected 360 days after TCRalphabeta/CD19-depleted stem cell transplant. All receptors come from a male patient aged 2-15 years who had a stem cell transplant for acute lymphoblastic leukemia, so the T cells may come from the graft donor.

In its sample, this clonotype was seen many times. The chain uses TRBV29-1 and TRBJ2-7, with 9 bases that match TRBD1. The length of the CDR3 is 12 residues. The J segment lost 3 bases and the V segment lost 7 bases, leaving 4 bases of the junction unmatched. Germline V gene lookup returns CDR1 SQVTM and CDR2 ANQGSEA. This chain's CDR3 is CSAGQGSYEQYF. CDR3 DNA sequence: TGCAGCGCCGGACAGGGGAGCTACGAGCAGTACTTC.

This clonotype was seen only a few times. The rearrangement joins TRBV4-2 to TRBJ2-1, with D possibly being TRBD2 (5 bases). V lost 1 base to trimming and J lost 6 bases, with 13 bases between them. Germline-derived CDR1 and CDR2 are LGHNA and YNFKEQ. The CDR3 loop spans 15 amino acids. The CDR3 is CASSQGASYGNEQFF. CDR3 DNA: TGTGCCAGCAGCCAAGGGGCTAGCTACGGCAATGAGCAGTTCTTC.

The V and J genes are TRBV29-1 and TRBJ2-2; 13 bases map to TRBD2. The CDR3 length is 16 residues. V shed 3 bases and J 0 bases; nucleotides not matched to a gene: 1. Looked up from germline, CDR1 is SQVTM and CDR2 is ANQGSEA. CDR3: CSVEGLAGTNTGELFF. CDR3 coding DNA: TGCAGCGTTGAGGGACTAGCGGGGACGAACACCGGGGAGCTGTTTTTT.

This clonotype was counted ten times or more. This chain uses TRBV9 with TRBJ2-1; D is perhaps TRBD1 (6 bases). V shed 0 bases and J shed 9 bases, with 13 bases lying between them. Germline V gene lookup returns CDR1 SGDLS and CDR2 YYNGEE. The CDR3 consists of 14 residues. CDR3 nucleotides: TGTGCCAGCAGCGTAGCCCCAGGGGCCGGTGAGCAGTTCTTC. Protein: CASSVAPGAGEQFF.

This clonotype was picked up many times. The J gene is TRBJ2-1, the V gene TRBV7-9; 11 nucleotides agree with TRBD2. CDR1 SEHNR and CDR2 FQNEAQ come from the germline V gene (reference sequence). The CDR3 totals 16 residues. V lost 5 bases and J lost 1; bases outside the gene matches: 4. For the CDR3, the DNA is TGTGCCAGCAGCCCAACTAGCGGGAGATCCTACAATGAGCAGTTCTTC. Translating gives CASSPTSGRSYNEQFF.